The T cell receptor beta chain described here comes from a study of blood T cell repertoires in COVID-19. Participants were aged about 18 to 100 years from roughly 26 US areas. V gave up 1 base and J gave up 6 bases; unmatched junction bases: 9. Germline loops: CDR1 LGHDT, CDR2 YNNKEL (reference sequence). The CDR3 covers 16 residues. TCRdb's table, derived via immunoSEQ multiplex PCR, lists solely in-frame clones and lacks some. The sample has about 200,000 clones; roughly 79% are singletons. The V call is TRBV3-1 (or the pseudogene TRBV3-2), the J call TRBJ2-3, with 8 bases lining up with TRBD2. This receptor was identified in a woman between 50 and 59 years old with acute COVID-19. The sequenced sample was PBMCs or T cells enriched from blood (not recorded which). The CDR3 spells CASSQVPGGAGDTQYF. In nucleotides, the CDR3 is TGTGCCAGCAGCCAAGTTCCGGGGGGGGCTGGGGATACGCAGTATTTT.